This TCR beta chain comes out of a study of cytomegalovirus exposure and HLA in healthy donors. Points on this clone: Its target is not known.

Study results and limitations: Reportedly, diagnosis of cytomegalovirus status by the classifier showed high specificity and sensitivity. Rare TCR sequences predominated, though certain public TCRs were found in many donors. Rates of TCR association differed by HLA locus in a later analysis, with DRB1 highest and HLA-C lowest.

The CDR3 has 13 amino acids. Germline V lookup: CDR1 SGHRS, CDR2 YFSETQ. V trimming: 5 bases; J trimming: 2 bases; junction bases outside the gene matches: 3. The PCR used 60 Vbeta and 13 Jbeta primers. Assay: immunoSEQ multiplex PCR; the TCRdb copy retains only in-frame clones and omits some. The table lists 170,000 or so clones, about three quarters of them singletons. Material for sequencing was PBMCs. The genes are TRBV5-1 and TRBJ2-7, with 8 bases matching TRBD1. The origin of this receptor is a middle-aged woman in good health and CMV-seronegative. This chain's CDR3 is CASRRTGTYEQYF. The CDR3, as DNA: TGCGCCAGCAGAAGGACAGGGACCTACGAGCAGTACTTC. Full variable domain (rest looked up from reference TRBV5-1 and TRBJ2-7): KAGVTQTPRYLIKTRGQQVTLSCSPISGHRSVSWYQQTPGQGLQFLFEYFSETQRNKGNFPGRFSGRQFSNSRSEMNVSTLELGDSALYLCASRRTGTYEQYFGPGTRLTVT.